These 12 T cell receptor beta chains share one sample of origin, sequenced in a study of T cell responses to AZD1222 COVID-19 vaccine. The assay was immunoSEQ multiplex PCR, and TCRdb's table has in-frame clones only and misses some. This repertoire shows 65,000 to 85,000 clones, about 91% found once; its top ten account for more than 8%. The sample consisted of peripheral blood, taken 28 days after the second dose of the MenACWY control vaccine. The receptors were sampled from an adult who received the MenACWY meningococcal vaccine as a control.

The V and J genes are TRBV30 and TRBJ1-2; weak D call: TRBD1 (6 bases). The V and J ends lost 4 bases and 4 bases respectively, with 19 bases between them. The CDR3 is 15 residues long. From germline, CDR1 is GTSNPN and CDR2 SVGIG (reference sequence). The CDR3 protein is CAWTPVRGLVYGYTF. The CDR3 DNA reads as TGTGCCTGGACCCCGGTACGGGGGCTGGTCTATGGCTACACCTTC.

The rearrangement uses TRBV7-2 and TRBJ2-2; 11 bases agree with TRBD1. Per the germline V gene, CDR1 is SGHTA and CDR2 is FQGNSA. V dropped 1 base and J dropped 9; count of bases not matched to a gene: 4. CDR3 length: 15 residues. CDR3 sequence reads: CASSLGRTGGRELFF. For the CDR3, the DNA is TGTGCCAGCAGCTTAGGGCGGACAGGGGGCCGGGAGCTGTTTTTT.

The chain joins TRBV6-2 or TRBV6-3 to TRBJ2-7; possibly TRBD2 for D (5 bases). CDR3 length equals 12 residues. V lost 4 bases and J lost 4, with 8 bases in between. Per the germline V gene, CDR1 is MNHEY and CDR2 is SVGEGT. The CDR3 reads CASSSEGYEQYF. The CDR3 nucleotides read TGTGCCAGCAGTTCAGAGGGATACGAGCAGTACTTC.

The rearrangement uses TRBV30 and TRBJ1-1; no reliable D call. Germline assignment: CDR1 GTSNPN and CDR2 SVGIG (reference sequence). The V end was cut by 0 bases, the J end by 8 bases, with 13 bases between. This CDR3 comprises 13 residues. The CDR3 DNA is TGTGCCTGGAGTGTACGGGTAGGGTGGGAAGCTTTCTTT. It is translated as CAWSVRVGWEAFF.

The chain couples TRBV29-1 to TRBJ2-1; 12 bases align to TRBD2. The CDR3 is made up of 17 amino acids. Germline CDR1 SQVTM, CDR2 ANQGSEA. V was pared by 7 bases and J by 7 bases, with 17 bases of the junction left unmatched. CDR3 protein: CSAITIELAGGLNEQFF. The CDR3 bases are TGCAGCGCAATTACGATCGAGCTAGCGGGGGGGCTTAATGAGCAGTTCTTC.

The chain joins TRBV15 to TRBJ1-3; D remains unclear. With 0 bases removed from V and 12 bases from J, the gap between germline ends came to 12 bases. The germline gives CDR1 LNHNV, CDR2 YYDKDF (reference sequence). The CDR3 contains 13 residues. The DNA for the CDR3 is TGTGCCACCAGCAGAGACCTACCAGCCATCATATATTTT. As protein: CATSRDLPAIIYF.

On this clone: Other DNA sequences in this sample translate to the same CDR3. V and J are TRBV5-4 and TRBJ1-1; 7 bases are a match to TRBD1. Trimming removed 4 bases from V and 1 base from J; junction bases left unmatched: 4. Germline CDR1 SGHNT, CDR2 YYREEE (reference sequence). CDR3 length: 14 amino acids. CDR3 residues: CASSPRQGNTEAFF. The CDR3, as DNA: TGTGCCAGCAGCCCAAGACAGGGGAACACTGAAGCTTTCTTT.

The rearrangement uses TRBV5-4 and TRBJ2-7, with 8 bases matching TRBD2. Trimming removed 4 bases from V and 1 base from J; junction bases left unmatched: 10. Germline assignment: CDR1 SGHNT and CDR2 YYREEE (reference sequence). This CDR3 contains 16 residues. CDR3 DNA: TGTGCCAGCAGCCCGGAACTCGGGAGGGTGTCCTACGAGCAGTACTTC. Translated: CASSPELGRVSYEQYF. The whole variable domain, filled in from reference TRBV5-4 and TRBJ2-7, reads ETGVTQSPTHLIKTRGQQVTLRCSSQSGHNTVSWYQQALGQGPQFIFQYYREEENGRGNFPPRFSGLQFPNYSSELNVNALELDDSALYLCASSPELGRVSYEQYFGPGTRLTVT.

The rearrangement uses TRBV24-1 and TRBJ2-1, with D tentatively TRBD1 or TRBD2 (5 bases each). V was cut by 10 bases and J by 7 bases, with 10 bases left in between. CDR3 length equals 11 residues. Germline values: CDR1 KGHDR, CDR2 SFDVKD. CDR3 sequence: CATEWGNEQFF. The CDR3 DNA reads TGTGCCACAGAGTGGGGGAATGAGCAGTTCTTC.

The chain uses TRBV7-2 and TRBJ2-1, with D possibly matching TRBD2 (6 bases). Germline V lookup: CDR1 SGHTA, CDR2 FQGNSA. V gave up 2 bases and J gave up 5 bases, with 13 bases separating them. The CDR3 consists of 15 residues. The CDR3 here is CASSLRRRENNEQFF. CDR3 bases: TGTGCCAGCAGCTTAAGGAGGAGGGAAAACAATGAGCAGTTCTTC.

This rearrangement joins TRBV4-1 to TRBJ1-5, with TRBD1 matching over 12 bases. CDR1 is MGHRA, CDR2 YSYEKL, per germline. V was clipped by 3 bases and J by 1 base; unmatched bases: 7. The CDR3 runs to 18 residues. The CDR3 sequence: CASSQGQGAGRSNQPQHF. The CDR3 DNA reads as TGCGCCAGCAGCCAGGGACAGGGGGCGGGTCGGAGCAATCAGCCCCAGCATTTT.

This chain joins TRBV21-1 and TRBJ2-1; the table names TRBD2, a call not compared with the DNA. TRBV21-1 is deemed a pseudogene. The CDR3 loop spans 18 amino acids. CDR3 region: CASSLLPGVRTAGNEQFF. The CDR3 nucleotides are TGTGCCAGCAGCCTACTCCCGGGAGTCCGGACAGCGGGGAATGAGCAGTTCTTC.